This TCR beta chain was recorded in a study of blood T cell repertoires in COVID-19. Looking at the study overall: Whether acute or convalescent, the COVID-19 samples came from the United States, Italy and Spain.

The CDR3 loop spans 16 amino acids. From germline, CDR1 is SGHAT and CDR2 FQDESV (reference sequence). With 1 base removed from V and 0 bases from J, the gap between germline ends came to 10 bases. As originally analysed: Reference gene primer amplification gave nucleated cell count estimates. Clones were read by immunoSEQ multiplex PCR, and TCRdb kept only the in-frame ones, dropping some. The DNA was the basis for D and trimming; V, J and clone size are from that table. Of 310,000 or so clones listed, around nine tenths were seen once; the top ten hold around 4%. The source material was peripheral blood. This TCR came from a woman between 50 and 59 years old with active or convalescent COVID-19. This chain connects TRBV11-1 to TRBJ2-1; D gene uncertain. CDR3 region: CASSLGQLSSYNEQFF. The CDR3 DNA follows: TGTGCCAGCAGCTTAGGACAATTGAGCTCCTACAATGAGCAGTTCTTC.